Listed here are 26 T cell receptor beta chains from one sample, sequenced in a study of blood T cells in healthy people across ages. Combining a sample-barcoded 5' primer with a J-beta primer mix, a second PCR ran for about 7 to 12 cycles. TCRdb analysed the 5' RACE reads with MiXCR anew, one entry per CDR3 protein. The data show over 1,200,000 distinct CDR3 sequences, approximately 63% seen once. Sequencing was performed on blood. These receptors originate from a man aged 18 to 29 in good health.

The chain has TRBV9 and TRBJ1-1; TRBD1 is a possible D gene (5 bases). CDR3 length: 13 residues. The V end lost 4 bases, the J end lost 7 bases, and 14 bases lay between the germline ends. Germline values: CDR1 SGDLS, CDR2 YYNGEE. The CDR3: CASSTPGLSEAFF. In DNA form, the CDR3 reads TGTGCCAGCAGCACCCCAGGGTTGAGTGAAGCTTTCTTT.

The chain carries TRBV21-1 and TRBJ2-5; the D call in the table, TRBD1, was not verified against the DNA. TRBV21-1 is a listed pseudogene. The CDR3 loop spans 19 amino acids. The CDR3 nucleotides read TGTGCCAGCAGCAAGCGGACAGGGGGTCTACAACTCCGAGTGGCACCCCAGTACTTC. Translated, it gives CASSKRTGGLQLRVAPQYF.

CDR3 region: CASSWGPGYEQYF. The CDR3, as DNA: TGTGCCAGCAGTTGGGGCCCGGGATACGAGCAGTACTTC. The chain carries TRBV27 and TRBJ2-7; D tentatively fits TRBD1 or TRBD2 (5 bases each). The V and J ends lost 4 bases and 4 bases respectively, with 11 bases between them. The CDR3 is 13 amino acids. Germline CDR1 reads MNHEY; CDR2 reads SMNVEV (reference sequence).

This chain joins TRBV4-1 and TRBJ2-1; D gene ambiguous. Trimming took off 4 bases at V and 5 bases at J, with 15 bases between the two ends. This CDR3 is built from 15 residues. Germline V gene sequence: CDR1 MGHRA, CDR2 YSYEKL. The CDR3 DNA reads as TGCGCCAGCAGCCCCCTTCATCAAGGCAACAATGAGCAGTTCTTC. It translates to CASSPLHQGNNEQFF.

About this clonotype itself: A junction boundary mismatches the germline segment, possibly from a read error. The CDR3 DNA follows: TGCATTGCTAGAGAACGGCTCTCCTACGAGCAGTACTTC. It translates to CIARERLSYEQYF. The V call is TRBV20-1, the J call TRBJ2-7; D is uncertain. This CDR3 has 13 residues. Germline V gene data show CDR1 as DFQATT and CDR2 as SNEGSKA (reference sequence).

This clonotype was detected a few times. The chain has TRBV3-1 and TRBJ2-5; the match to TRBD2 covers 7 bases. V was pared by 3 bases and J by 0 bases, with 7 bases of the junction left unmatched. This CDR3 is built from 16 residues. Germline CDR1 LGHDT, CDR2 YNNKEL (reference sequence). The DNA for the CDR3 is TGTGCCAGCAGCCATTTGCTAGCGGTGAACCAAGAGACCCAGTACTTC. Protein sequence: CASSHLLAVNQETQYF.

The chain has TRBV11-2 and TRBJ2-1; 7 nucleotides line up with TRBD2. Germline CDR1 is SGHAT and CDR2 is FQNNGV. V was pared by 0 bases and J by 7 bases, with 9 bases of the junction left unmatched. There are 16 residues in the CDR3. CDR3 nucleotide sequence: TGTGCCAGCAGCTTAGAGGTGGGAGGGACGCTAAATGAGCAGTTCTTC. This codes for CASSLEVGGTLNEQFF.

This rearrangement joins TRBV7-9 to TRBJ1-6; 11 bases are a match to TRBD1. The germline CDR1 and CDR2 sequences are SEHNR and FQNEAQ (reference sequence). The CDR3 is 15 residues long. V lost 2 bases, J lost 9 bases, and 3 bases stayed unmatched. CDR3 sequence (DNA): TGTGCCAGCAGCTTAAGGACAGGGGGCTTTTCACCCCTCCACTTT. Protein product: CASSLRTGGFSPLHF.

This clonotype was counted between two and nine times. CDR3 sequence: CASSLGGVIETQYF. The DNA of the CDR3 is TGCGCCAGCAGCTTGGGTGGGGTAATAGAGACCCAGTACTTC. The chain has TRBV5-1 and TRBJ2-5; no clear D. The CDR3 is 14 amino acids. V was clipped by 0 bases and J by 4 bases, with 10 bases between them. Germline V gives CDR1 SGHRS, CDR2 YFSETQ.

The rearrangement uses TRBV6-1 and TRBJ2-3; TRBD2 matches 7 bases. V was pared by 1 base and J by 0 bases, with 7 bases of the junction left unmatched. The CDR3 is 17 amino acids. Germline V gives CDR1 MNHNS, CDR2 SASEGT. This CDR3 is CASSEEPSGTSTDTQYF. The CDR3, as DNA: TGTGCCAGCAGTGAAGAGCCTAGCGGAACTAGCACAGATACGCAGTATTTT.

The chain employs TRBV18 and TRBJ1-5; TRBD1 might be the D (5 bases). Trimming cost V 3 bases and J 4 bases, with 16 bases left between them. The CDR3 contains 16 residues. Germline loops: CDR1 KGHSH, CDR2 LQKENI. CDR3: CASSPGVGGINQPQHF. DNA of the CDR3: TGTGCCAGCTCACCGGGTGTTGGGGGAATTAATCAGCCCCAGCATTTT.

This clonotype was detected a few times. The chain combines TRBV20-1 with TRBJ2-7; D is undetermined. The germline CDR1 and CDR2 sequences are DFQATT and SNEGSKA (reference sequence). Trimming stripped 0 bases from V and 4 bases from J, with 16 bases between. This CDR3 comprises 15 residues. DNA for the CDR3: TGCAGTGCTAGAGATCAACAAATATCGTATTACGAGCAGTACTTC. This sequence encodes CSARDQQISYYEQYF.

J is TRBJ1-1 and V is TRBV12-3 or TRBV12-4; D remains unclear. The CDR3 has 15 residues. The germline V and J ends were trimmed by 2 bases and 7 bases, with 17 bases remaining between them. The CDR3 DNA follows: TGTGCCAGCAGTTTAATCACGCGGGCAGCTGATGAAGCTTTCTTT. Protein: CASSLITRAADEAFF.

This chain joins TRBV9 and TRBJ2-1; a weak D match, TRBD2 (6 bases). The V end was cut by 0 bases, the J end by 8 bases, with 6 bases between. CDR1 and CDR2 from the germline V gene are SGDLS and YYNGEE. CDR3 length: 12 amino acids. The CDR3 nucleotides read TGTGCCAGCAGCGTAGGGAGGGATGAGCAGTTCTTC. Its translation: CASSVGRDEQFF.

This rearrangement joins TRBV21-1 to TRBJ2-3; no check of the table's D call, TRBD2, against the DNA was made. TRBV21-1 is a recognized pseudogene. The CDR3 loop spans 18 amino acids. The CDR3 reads CASSSIRASGGSTDTQYF. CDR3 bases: TGTGCCAGCAGCAGCATCCGGGCTAGCGGGGGGTCCACAGATACGCAGTATTTT.

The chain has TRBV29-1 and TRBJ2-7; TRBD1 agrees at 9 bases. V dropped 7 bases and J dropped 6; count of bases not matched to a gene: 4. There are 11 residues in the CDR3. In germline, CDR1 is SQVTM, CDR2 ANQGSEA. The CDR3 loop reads CSALTGGEQYF. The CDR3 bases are TGCAGCGCTTTGACAGGGGGCGAGCAGTACTTC.

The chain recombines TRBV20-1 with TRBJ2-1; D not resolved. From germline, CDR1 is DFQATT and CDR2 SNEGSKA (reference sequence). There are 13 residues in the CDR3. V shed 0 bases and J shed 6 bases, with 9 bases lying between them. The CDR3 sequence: CSAREPLGNEQFF. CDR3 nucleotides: TGCAGTGCTAGAGAGCCCCTTGGCAATGAGCAGTTCTTC.

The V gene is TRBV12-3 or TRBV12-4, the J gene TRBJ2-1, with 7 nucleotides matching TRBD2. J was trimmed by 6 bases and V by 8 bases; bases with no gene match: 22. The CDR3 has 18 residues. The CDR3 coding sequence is TGTGCCAGCGTTCACACGCTTGGTCGTGGCGGGGGTTTCAATGAGCAGTTCTTC. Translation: CASVHTLGRGGGFNEQFF.

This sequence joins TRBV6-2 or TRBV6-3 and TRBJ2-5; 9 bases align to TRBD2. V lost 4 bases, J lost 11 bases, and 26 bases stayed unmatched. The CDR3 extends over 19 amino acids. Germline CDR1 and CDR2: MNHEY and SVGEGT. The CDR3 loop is CASSFHSGGPIGDINEQYF. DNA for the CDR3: TGTGCCAGCAGTTTTCATAGCGGGGGACCCATCGGGGACATCAATGAGCAGTACTTC.

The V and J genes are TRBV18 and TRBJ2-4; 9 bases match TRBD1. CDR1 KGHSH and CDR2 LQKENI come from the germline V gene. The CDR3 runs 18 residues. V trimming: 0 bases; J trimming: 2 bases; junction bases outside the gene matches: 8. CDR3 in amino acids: CASSPPMGQGISKNIQYF. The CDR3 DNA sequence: TGTGCCAGCTCACCACCGATGGGACAGGGAATTTCCAAAAACATTCAGTACTTC.

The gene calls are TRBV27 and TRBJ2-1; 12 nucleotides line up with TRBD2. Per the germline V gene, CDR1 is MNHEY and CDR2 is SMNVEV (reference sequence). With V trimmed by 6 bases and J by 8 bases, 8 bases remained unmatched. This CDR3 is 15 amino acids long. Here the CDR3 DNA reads TGTGCCAGCAGCACCGGGACTAGCGGGCCCGATGAGCAGTTCTTC. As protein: CASSTGTSGPDEQFF.

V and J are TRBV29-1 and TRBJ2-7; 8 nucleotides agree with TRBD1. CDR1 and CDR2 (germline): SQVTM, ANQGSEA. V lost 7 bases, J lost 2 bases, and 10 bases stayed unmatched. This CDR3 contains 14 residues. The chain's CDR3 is CSADGTGGPYEQYF. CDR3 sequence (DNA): TGCAGCGCTGATGGGACAGGAGGACCCTACGAGCAGTACTTC.

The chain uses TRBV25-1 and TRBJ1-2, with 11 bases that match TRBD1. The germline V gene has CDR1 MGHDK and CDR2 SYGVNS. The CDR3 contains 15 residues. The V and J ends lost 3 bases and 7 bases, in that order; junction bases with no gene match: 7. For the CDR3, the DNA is TGTGCCAGCAGTGATGGGACAGGGGGAACAGGTGGCTACACCTTC. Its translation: CASSDGTGGTGGYTF.

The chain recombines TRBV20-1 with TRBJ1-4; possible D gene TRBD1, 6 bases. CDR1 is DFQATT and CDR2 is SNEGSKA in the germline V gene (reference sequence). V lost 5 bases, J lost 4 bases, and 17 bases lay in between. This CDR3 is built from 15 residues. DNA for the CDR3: TGCAGTGCTCGGGGCCTGAGGGGGATTAATGAAAAACTGTTTTTT. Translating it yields CSARGLRGINEKLFF.

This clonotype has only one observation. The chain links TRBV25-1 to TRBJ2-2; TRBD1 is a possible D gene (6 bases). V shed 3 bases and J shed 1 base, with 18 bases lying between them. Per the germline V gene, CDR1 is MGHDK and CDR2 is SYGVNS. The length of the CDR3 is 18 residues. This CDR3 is CASSDPTRGWWNTGELFF. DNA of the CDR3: TGTGCCAGCAGTGACCCAACAAGGGGGTGGTGGAACACCGGGGAGCTGTTTTTT. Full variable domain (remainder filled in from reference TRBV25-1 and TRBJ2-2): EADIYQTPRYLVIGTGKKITLECSQTMGHDKMYWYQQDPGMELHLIHYSYGVNSTEKGDLSSESTVSRIRTEHFPLTLESARPSHTSQYLCASSDPTRGWWNTGELFFGEGSRLTVL.

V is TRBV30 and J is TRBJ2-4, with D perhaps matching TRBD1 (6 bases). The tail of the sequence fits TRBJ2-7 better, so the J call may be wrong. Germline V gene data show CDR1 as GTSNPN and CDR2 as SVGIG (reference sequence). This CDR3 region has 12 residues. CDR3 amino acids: CAWLQGTNEQYF. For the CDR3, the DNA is TGTGCCTGGCTCCAGGGGACGAACGAGCAGTACTTC.